These T cell receptor beta chains were read from a single sample in a study of beta chain features in type 1 diabetes. Libraries were prepared by immunoSEQ multiplex PCR; TCRdb keeps only in-frame clonotypes and omits some of them. Among roughly 140,000 clones listed, over 8.5% were seen once. The sequenced sample consisted of central memory CD4+ T cells from blood. Receptors originate from a man between 18 and 35 years old in good health. Each CDR3 is given with its conserved first and last residue. A row's size may be missing; if present it is once, few, many or a size class.

V gene: TRBV7-2; clone size: -; J gene: TRBJ1-1; CDR3 protein: CASIPRRGNTEAFF
V gene: TRBV28; clone size: -; J gene: TRBJ2-4; CDR3 protein: CASSRTGGFIQYF
V gene: TRBV9; clone size: -; J gene: TRBJ1-3; CDR3 protein: CASSVGGQGNTIYF
V gene: TRBV9; clone size: -; J gene: TRBJ1-2; CDR3 protein: CASSQGGLNYGYTF
V gene: TRBV18; clone size: -; J gene: TRBJ2-3; CDR3 protein: CASSPQERGVADTQYF
V gene: TRBV2; clone size: few; J gene: TRBJ1-5; CDR3 protein: CASTTGYRNQPQHF
V gene: TRBV15; clone size: -; J gene: TRBJ2-7; CDR3 protein: CATSNGRMYEQYF
V gene: TRBV7-2; clone size: few; J gene: TRBJ1-4; CDR3 protein: CASARGQINEKLFF
V gene: TRBV5-4; clone size: -; J gene: TRBJ2-3; CDR3 protein: CASSWDADTQYF
V gene: TRBV6-5; clone size: -; J gene: TRBJ2-7; CDR3 protein: CASSRLAGPYEQYF
V gene: TRBV29-1; clone size: -; J gene: TRBJ1-2; CDR3 protein: CSVTALVGYGYTF